This T cell receptor (beta chain) was identified during a study of cytomegalovirus exposure and HLA in healthy donors. Study-level results: The analysis excluded some indistinguishable V segments, including TRBV6-2 and TRBV6-3.

Amplification used 60 Vbeta primers and 13 Jbeta primers. Profiled with immunoSEQ multiplex PCR; TCRdb holds only in-frame clones, not every one. In the table there are 37,000 or so clones, around 81% of which are singletons. There are 14 residues in the CDR3. The V gene end was trimmed by 8 bases and the J gene end by 7 bases; junction bases not matched to a gene: 8. The germline V gene encodes CDR1 SEHNR and CDR2 FQNEAQ (reference sequence). Of note for this clone: Its antigen remains unidentified.

Sequencing used PBMCs. The rearrangement links TRBV7-9 to TRBJ2-3; 11 bases are shared with TRBD2. The clonotype was recovered from a woman between 40 and 55 years old in good health and CMV-seronegative. CDR3 sequence: CASSLAGGLNTQYF. In nucleotides, the CDR3 is TGTGCCAGCTCATTAGCGGGGGGGCTAAATACGCAGTATTTT.